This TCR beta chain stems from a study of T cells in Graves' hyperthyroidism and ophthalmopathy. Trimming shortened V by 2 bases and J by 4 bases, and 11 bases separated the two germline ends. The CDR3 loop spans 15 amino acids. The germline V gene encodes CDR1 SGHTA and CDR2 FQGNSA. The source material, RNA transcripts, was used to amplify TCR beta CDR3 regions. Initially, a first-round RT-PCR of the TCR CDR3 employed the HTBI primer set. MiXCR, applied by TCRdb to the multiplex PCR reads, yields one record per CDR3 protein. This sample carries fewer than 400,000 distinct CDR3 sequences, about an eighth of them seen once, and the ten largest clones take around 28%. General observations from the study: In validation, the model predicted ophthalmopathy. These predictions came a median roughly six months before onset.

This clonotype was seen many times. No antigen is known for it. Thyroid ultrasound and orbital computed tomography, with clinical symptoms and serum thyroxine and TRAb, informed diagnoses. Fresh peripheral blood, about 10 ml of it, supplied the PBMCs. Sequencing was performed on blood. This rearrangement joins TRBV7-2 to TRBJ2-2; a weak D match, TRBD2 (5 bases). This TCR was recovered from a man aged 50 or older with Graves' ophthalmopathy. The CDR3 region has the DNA TGTGCCAGCAGCTTATCCGGGATGGGCACCGGGGAGCTGTTTTTT. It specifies CASSLSGMGTGELFF.